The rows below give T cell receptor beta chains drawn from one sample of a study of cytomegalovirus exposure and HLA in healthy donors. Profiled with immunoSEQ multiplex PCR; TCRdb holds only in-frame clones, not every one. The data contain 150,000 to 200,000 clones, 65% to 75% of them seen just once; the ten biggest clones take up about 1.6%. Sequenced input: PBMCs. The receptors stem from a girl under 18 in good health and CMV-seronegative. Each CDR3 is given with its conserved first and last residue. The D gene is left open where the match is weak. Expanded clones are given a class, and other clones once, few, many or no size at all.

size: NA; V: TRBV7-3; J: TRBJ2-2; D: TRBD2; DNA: TGTGCCAGCAGCTCCGGACTAGCGGGGGGGCCGGGCACCGGGGAGCTGTTTTTT; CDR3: CASSSGLAGGPGTGELFF
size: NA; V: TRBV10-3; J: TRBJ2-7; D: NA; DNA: TGTGCCATCAGTGAGACAGAGAGCTCCTACGAGCAGTACTTC; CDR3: CAISETESSYEQYF
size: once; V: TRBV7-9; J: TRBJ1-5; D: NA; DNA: TGTGCCAGCAGCTTAGGGGCCGGCAATCAGCCCCAGCATTTT; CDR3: CASSLGAGNQPQHF
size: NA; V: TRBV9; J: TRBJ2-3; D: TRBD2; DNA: TGTGCCAGCAGCGTAGAGGGGACTAGCGGGGGTATAAGTCAAGGAGATACGCAGTATTTT; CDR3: CASSVEGTSGGISQGDTQYF
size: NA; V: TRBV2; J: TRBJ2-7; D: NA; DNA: TGTGCCAGCAGGGCACCAGACTCCTACGAGCAGTACTTC; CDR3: CASRAPDSYEQYF
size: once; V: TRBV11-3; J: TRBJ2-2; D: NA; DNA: TGTGCCAGCAGCCCCCGCGGGGCAAGCACCGGGGAGCTGTTTTTT; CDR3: CASSPRGASTGELFF
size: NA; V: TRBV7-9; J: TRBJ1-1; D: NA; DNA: TGTGCCAGCAGTCTAGAAGCCTACAGGGACACTGAAGCTTTCTTT; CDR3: CASSLEAYRDTEAFF
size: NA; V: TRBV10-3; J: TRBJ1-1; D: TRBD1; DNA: TGTGCCACAATACCCGGGACAGCAAACACTGAAGCTTTCTTT; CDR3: CATIPGTANTEAFF
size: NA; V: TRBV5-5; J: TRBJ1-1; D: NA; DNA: TGTGCCAGCAGCTTGGATAGATTAAAAGCTTTCTTT; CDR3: CASSLDRLKAFF
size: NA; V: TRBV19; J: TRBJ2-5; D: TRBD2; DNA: TGTGCCAGTAGTATAGGAGCACTAGCGGAAGTAGAGACCCAGTACTTC; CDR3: CASSIGALAEVETQYF
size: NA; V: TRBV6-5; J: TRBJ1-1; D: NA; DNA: TGTGCTAGCACAGGCATGAACACTGAAGCTTTCTTT; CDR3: CASTGMNTEAFF
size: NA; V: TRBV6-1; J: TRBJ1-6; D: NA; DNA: TGTGCCAGCAGTGCACAGTCAGTGGCGAATAATTCACCCCTCCACTTT; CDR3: CASSAQSVANNSPLHF
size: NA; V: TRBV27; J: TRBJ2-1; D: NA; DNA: TGTGCCAGCAGTTTGAGCTACAGGGCGAGGGGAAATGAGCAGTTCTTC; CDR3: CASSLSYRARGNEQFF
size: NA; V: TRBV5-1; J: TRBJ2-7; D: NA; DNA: TGCGCCAGCAGCCCCCAGGGGACCCCGTGGGAGCAGTACTTC; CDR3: CASSPQGTPWEQYF
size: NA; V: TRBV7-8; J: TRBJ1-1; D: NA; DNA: TGTGCCACCTCCAGGGGAGCCCTCCCTGGGGACACTGAAGCTTTCTTT; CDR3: CATSRGALPGDTEAFF
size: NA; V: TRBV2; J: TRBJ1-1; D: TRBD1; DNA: TGTGCCAGCCAACATCCAATTGGACAGGTTCGTGACGTGAACACTGAAGCTTTCTTT; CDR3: CASQHPIGQVRDVNTEAFF
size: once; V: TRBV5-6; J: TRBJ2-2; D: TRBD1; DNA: TGTGCCAGCAGCTCGACAGGGCAGAACACCGGGGAGCTGTTTTTT; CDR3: CASSSTGQNTGELFF
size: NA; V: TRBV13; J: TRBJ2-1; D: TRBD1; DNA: TGTGCCAGCAGCTTGACGGGACAGCCCTACAATGAGCAGTTCTTC; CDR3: CASSLTGQPYNEQFF
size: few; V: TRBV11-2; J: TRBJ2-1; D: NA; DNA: TGTGCCAGCAGCTACGGAGGAGATGAGCAGTTCTTC; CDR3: CASSYGGDEQFF
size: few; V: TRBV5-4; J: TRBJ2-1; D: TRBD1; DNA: TGTGCCAGCAGCAGGACAGGGGGCAATGAGCAGTTCTTC; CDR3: CASSRTGGNEQFF
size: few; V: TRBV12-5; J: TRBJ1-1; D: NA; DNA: TGTGCTAGTGGTTTGGCCGCCGGGATTCACACTGAAGCTTTCTTT; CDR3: CASGLAAGIHTEAFF
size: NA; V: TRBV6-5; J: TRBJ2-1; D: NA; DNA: TGTGCCAGCAGTCGACACCAGGACATCATTGAGCAGTTCTTC; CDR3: CASSRHQDIIEQFF
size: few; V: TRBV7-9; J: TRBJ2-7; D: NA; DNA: TGTGCCAGCAGCTTAGGGTCAGGGAACTCCTACGAGCAGTACTTC; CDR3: CASSLGSGNSYEQYF
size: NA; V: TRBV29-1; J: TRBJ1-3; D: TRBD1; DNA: TGCAGCGTTGGAGGGACAGGGACGGTCTCCGGAAACACCATATATTTT; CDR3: CSVGGTGTVSGNTIYF
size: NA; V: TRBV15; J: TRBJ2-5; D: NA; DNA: TGTGCCACCAGCAGCGCAGGGTTGGAGACCCAGTACTTC; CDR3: CATSSAGLETQYF
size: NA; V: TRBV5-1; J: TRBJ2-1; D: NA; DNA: TGCGCCAGCAGCCCTAGGGGGGGAATTCGGGTGGATGAGCAGTTCTTC; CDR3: CASSPRGGIRVDEQFF